This TCR beta chain emerged from a study of neurological immune-mediated disorders. Time point indicated: longitudinal time-point 1 (baseline). TCRdb re-analysed the 5' RACE reads in MiXCR, keeping a single row per CDR3 protein. Of some 54,000 distinct CDR3 sequences in the sample, around a tenth were seen once. This clonotype was seen many times. CDR1 and CDR2 (germline): KGHDR, SFDVKD. The V segment lost 3 bases and the J segment 0 bases; nucleotides outside the gene matches: 12. The length of the CDR3 is 19 residues. The chain joins TRBV24-1 to TRBJ2-2; the match to TRBD1 covers 7 bases. The sequenced material came from PBMCs. The receptor was isolated from a male donor with HTLV-1-associated myelopathy (HAM/TSP). CDR3 loop: CATSDHPVGRGPNTGELFF. DNA for the CDR3: TGTGCCACCAGTGATCACCCAGTGGGAAGGGGGCCGAACACCGGGGAGCTGTTTTTT.